This T cell receptor beta chain was profiled in a study of cytomegalovirus exposure and HLA in healthy donors. Germline lookup yields CDR1 WNHNN and CDR2 SYGVQD (reference sequence). V was clipped by 0 bases and J by 1 base, with 7 bases between them. The CDR3 spans 14 residues. This clone was observed a single time. Assay: immunoSEQ multiplex PCR; the TCRdb copy retains only in-frame clones and omits some. In the table there are under 400,000 clones, roughly 87% of which are singletons. Sequenced sample: PBMCs. The chain employs TRBV10-1 and TRBJ2-7; TRBD1 might be the D (5 bases). This TCR came from a man aged 30-40 years in good health and CMV-seronegative. CDR3 bases: TGCGCCAGCAGTGAGTCGTCAGGGTCCTACGAGCAGTACTTC. Protein product: CASSESSGSYEQYF.